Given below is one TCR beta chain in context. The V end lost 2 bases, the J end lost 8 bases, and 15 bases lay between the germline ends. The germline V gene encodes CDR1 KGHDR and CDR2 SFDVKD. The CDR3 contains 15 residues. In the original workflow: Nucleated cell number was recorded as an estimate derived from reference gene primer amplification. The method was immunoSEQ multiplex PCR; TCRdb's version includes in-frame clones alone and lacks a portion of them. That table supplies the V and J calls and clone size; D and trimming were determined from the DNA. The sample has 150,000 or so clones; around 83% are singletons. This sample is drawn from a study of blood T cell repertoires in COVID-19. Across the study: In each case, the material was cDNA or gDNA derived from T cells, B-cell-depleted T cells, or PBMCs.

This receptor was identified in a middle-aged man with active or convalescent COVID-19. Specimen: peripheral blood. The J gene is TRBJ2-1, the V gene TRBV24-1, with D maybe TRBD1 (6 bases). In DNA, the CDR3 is TGTGCCACCAGTGATTCCTACAGGGTTGGGGATGAGCAGTTCTTC. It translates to CATSDSYRVGDEQFF.